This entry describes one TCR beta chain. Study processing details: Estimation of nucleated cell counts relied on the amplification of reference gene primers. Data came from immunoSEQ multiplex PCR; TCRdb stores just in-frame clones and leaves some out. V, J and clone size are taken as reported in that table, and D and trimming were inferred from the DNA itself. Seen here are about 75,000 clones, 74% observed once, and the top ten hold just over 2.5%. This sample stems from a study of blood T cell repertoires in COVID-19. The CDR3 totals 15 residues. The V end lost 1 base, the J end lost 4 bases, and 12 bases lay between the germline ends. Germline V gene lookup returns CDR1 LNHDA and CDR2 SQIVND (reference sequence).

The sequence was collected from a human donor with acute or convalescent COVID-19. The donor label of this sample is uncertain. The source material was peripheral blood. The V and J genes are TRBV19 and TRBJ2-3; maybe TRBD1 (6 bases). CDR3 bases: TGTGCCAGTAGTATAGGCTTTGGGGGCGCAGATACGCAGTATTTT. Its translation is CASSIGFGGADTQYF. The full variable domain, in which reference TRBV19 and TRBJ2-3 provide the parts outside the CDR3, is DGGITQSPKYLFRKEGQNVTLSCEQNLNHDAMYWYRQDPGQGLRLIYYSQIVNDFQKGDIAEGYSVSREKKESFPLTVTSAQKNPTAFYLCASSIGFGGADTQYFGPGTRLTVL.